The next 24 T cell receptor beta chains were all read from a single sample in a study of radiation and T cells in renal cell carcinoma. TCRdb keeps only in-frame clones here, not all; method: immunoSEQ multiplex PCR. This table holds more than 15,000 clones, approximately 59% found once. As for treatment: treatment-naive control, cytoreductive nephrectomy. The sequences come from tumor tissue, collected from a patient whose treatment was nephrectomy without radiotherapy. These receptors all come from a man in his fifties with renal cell carcinoma.

The chain is built from TRBV5-1 and TRBJ2-3; no clear D gene. Germline V lookup: CDR1 SGHRS, CDR2 YFSETQ. This CDR3 is built from 13 residues. Between the trimmed V and J ends, which lost 4 bases and 0 bases, there was a span of 6 bases. CDR3 DNA sequence: TGCGCCAGCAGCCCGATTAGCACAGATACGCAGTATTTT. Translating gives CASSPISTDTQYF.

The chain carries TRBV6-1 and TRBJ1-1; TRBD1 is a possible D gene (6 bases). From germline, CDR1 is MNHNS and CDR2 SASEGT. V lost 6 bases, J lost 3 bases, and 17 bases lay in between. This CDR3 spans 15 amino acids. The CDR3: CASSAPGGSYTEAFF. The CDR3 coding sequence is TGTGCCAGCAGCGCTCCCGGGGGCAGCTACACTGAAGCTTTCTTT.

The chain employs TRBV6-5 and TRBJ1-5; D call uncertain. Germline V gene data show CDR1 as MNHEY and CDR2 as SVGAGI. V was trimmed by 0 bases and J by 3 bases, leaving 9 bases between them. This CDR3 has 15 amino acids. The CDR3 reads CASSYSMPDNQPQHF. DNA for the CDR3: TGTGCCAGCAGTTACTCGATGCCAGACAATCAGCCCCAGCATTTT.

The chain uses TRBV4-1 and TRBJ2-1; D is unclear. Trimming stripped 4 bases from V and 4 bases from J, with 8 bases between. This CDR3 comprises 13 residues. Germline V gene sequence: CDR1 MGHRA, CDR2 YSYEKL. CDR3 coding DNA: TGCGCCAGCAGCCTGAACTTTTACAATGAGCAGTTCTTC. Amino acid sequence: CASSLNFYNEQFF.

The chain has TRBV7-9 and TRBJ2-5; 8 nucleotides align to TRBD2. The J call may be faulty, since TRBJ2-7 better matches the DNA end. CDR1 is SEHNR and CDR2 is FQNEAQ in the germline V gene (reference sequence). The CDR3 contains 15 residues. CDR3 bases: TGTGCCAGCAGCTCCATAGCGGGGAACTCCTACGAGCAGTACTTC. Its translation: CASSSIAGNSYEQYF.

This chain uses TRBV5-6 with TRBJ1-2, with 7 bases aligning to TRBD1. The CDR3 totals 13 residues. Germline V CDR1 and CDR2: SGHDT, YYEEEE. The V and J ends lost 4 bases and 8 bases, in that order; junction bases with no gene match: 8. The CDR3 here is CASSVDRVSGYTF. The DNA of the CDR3 is TGTGCCAGCAGCGTAGACAGGGTTTCAGGCTACACCTTC.

The V call is TRBV11-2, the J call TRBJ2-7; a possible D gene is TRBD2 (6 bases). The length of the CDR3 is 14 residues. V was clipped by 1 base and J by 5 bases, with 12 bases between them. Germline CDR1 SGHAT, CDR2 FQNNGV. DNA for the CDR3: TGTGCCAGCAGCTTAGGGCGGGGCAGCCACGAGCAGTACTTC. It translates to CASSLGRGSHEQYF.

This clone was found a few times. The V gene is TRBV7-9, the J gene TRBJ1-2; 9 bases agree with TRBD1. CDR3 length: 16 amino acids. The ends lost 5 bases at V and 3 bases at J; junction bases unmatched: 10. Germline assignment: CDR1 SEHNR and CDR2 FQNEAQ (reference sequence). The CDR3 loop reads CASSPDPGQGHYGYTF. The CDR3 nucleotides are TGTGCCAGCAGCCCGGACCCGGGACAGGGTCACTATGGCTACACCTTC.

Only a few counts were recorded for this clone. The gene calls are TRBV30 and TRBJ2-2, with D perhaps TRBD2 (6 bases). The germline V gene has CDR1 GTSNPN and CDR2 SVGIG (reference sequence). V shed 1 base and J shed 5 bases, with 11 bases lying between them. This CDR3 is built from 14 residues. CDR3 in DNA: TGTGCCTGGAGTGGGCTCGGGGGAACCGGGGAGCTGTTTTTT. Protein sequence: CAWSGLGGTGELFF.

This clone was observed a handful of times. The chain carries TRBV19 and TRBJ1-1, with 9 bases that match TRBD1. This CDR3 is 14 amino acids long. Trimming removed 9 bases from V and 5 bases from J; junction bases left unmatched: 10. Germline CDR1 and CDR2: LNHDA and SQIVND (reference sequence). The CDR3 loop reads CASKLQGATTEAFF. DNA for the CDR3: TGTGCCAGCAAACTACAGGGGGCAACAACTGAAGCTTTCTTT.

This clone was seen at least ten times. The chain is built from TRBV14 and TRBJ1-5; 7 bases align to TRBD1. V shed 3 bases and J 5 bases; nucleotides not matched to a gene: 10. This CDR3 has 16 residues. Germline V lookup: CDR1 SGHDN, CDR2 FVKESK. CDR3 sequence: CASSQRGQRCYQPQHF. In nucleotides, the CDR3 is TGTGCCAGCAGCCAGAGGGGACAGCGGTGTTATCAGCCCCAGCATTTT.

Comment on this clone: A junction boundary mismatches the germline segment, possibly from a read error. The chain joins TRBV7-7 to TRBJ2-2; D ambiguous. CDR1 is SSHAT, CDR2 FNYEAQ, per germline (reference sequence). CDR3 length equals 14 residues. CDR3 sequence (DNA): TGTGCTAGCAGGACCGGACGAGACACCGGGGAGCTGTTTTTT. Its protein is CASRTGRDTGELFF.

CDR3 in amino acids: CASSSPGQGINTIYF. CDR3 DNA: TGTGCCAGCAGTTCCCCGGGACAGGGCATCAACACCATATATTTT. The chain links TRBV28 to TRBJ1-3, with 9 bases fitting TRBD1. In germline, CDR1 is MDHEN, CDR2 SYDVKM. This CDR3 is built from 15 residues. The V segment lost 4 bases and the J segment 7 bases; nucleotides outside the gene matches: 8.

J is TRBJ2-3 and V is TRBV5-5; no firm D call. This CDR3 has 14 amino acids. Trimming removed 4 bases at V and 6 bases at J, with 15 bases between. Germline lookup yields CDR1 SGHKS and CDR2 YYEKEE (reference sequence). The CDR3 bases are TGTGCCAGCAGCGCCCGTTGGACGGTCGATACGCAGTATTTT. Amino acid sequence: CASSARWTVDTQYF.

This clone was seen a handful of times. The chain couples TRBV11-2 to TRBJ1-5; no firm D call. V was cut by 5 bases and J by 4 bases, with 9 bases left in between. CDR1 is SGHAT and CDR2 is FQNNGV in the germline V gene. The CDR3 consists of 13 residues. CDR3 protein: CASSQERNQPQHF. The CDR3 DNA reads TGTGCCAGCAGCCAGGAGAGAAATCAGCCCCAGCATTTT.

V gene TRBV5-1 combines with J gene TRBJ1-1; possible D gene TRBD1, 5 bases. This CDR3 spans 18 amino acids. V was pared by 0 bases and J by 0 bases, with 18 bases between. Germline V gene sequence: CDR1 SGHRS, CDR2 YFSETQ. The CDR3 spells CASSLAPSSGMVNTEAFF. The CDR3 nucleotides are TGCGCCAGCAGCTTGGCGCCGTCGTCAGGGATGGTGAACACTGAAGCTTTCTTT.

This clone was found many times. The rearrangement uses TRBV12-5 and TRBJ1-5; 9 nucleotides line up with TRBD1. CDR3 size: 16 residues. V was clipped by 6 bases and J by 6 bases; unmatched bases: 12. Per germline, CDR1 LGHNT and CDR2 FRNRAP. In nucleotides, the CDR3 is TGTGCTAGTGGCAATGACAGGGGGAGGATTGGTCAGCCCCAGCATTTT. Its protein product is CASGNDRGRIGQPQHF.

The rearrangement links TRBV4-2 to TRBJ1-4; D remains ambiguous. The length of the CDR3 is 15 residues. Trimming took off 4 bases at V and 5 bases at J, with 14 bases between the two ends. Germline loops: CDR1 LGHNA, CDR2 YNFKEQ. The CDR3 DNA sequence: TGTGCCAGCAGCCCAACACCCCGGTTAAATGAAAAACTGTTTTTT. Translation gives CASSPTPRLNEKLFF.

The chain has TRBV13 and TRBJ2-2; D might be TRBD1 or TRBD2, each matching 5 bases. The CDR3 totals 15 residues. Germline V gives CDR1 PRHDT, CDR2 FYEKMQ (reference sequence). V lost 5 bases to trimming and J lost 5 bases, with 15 bases between them. Here the CDR3 DNA reads TGTGCCAGCAGCCCGGGAAACAGGAGAACCGGGGAGCTGTTTTTT. It is translated as CASSPGNRRTGELFF.

The CDR3 DNA reads as TGTGCCAGCAGTGAGACAGGGGTGAGCTTGAAACTGTTTTTT. It encodes CASSETGVSLKLFF. The chain employs TRBV2 and TRBJ1-4; 8 bases map to TRBD1. The germline V gene encodes CDR1 SNHLY and CDR2 FYNNEI. Unmatched junction bases numbered 8, after V lost 3 bases and J lost 11 bases. The CDR3 length is 14 residues.

The chain has TRBV19 and TRBJ2-7; D is uncertain. CDR3 length: 13 residues. V lost 5 bases and J lost 3, with 11 bases in between. The V gene's germline CDR1 is LNHDA and CDR2 SQIVND (reference sequence). CDR3 in amino acids: CASSGTAGYEQYF. The CDR3 DNA reads as TGTGCCAGTAGTGGCACAGCCGGCTACGAGCAGTACTTC.

The V gene is TRBV5-6, the J gene TRBJ1-4; D possibly corresponds to TRBD1 (6 bases). Germline assignment: CDR1 SGHDT and CDR2 YYEEEE. CDR3 length: 15 amino acids. V was pared by 0 bases and J by 7 bases, with 13 bases between. CDR3 loop: CASSLAGRDTEKLFF. For the CDR3, the DNA is TGTGCCAGCAGCTTGGCCGGGAGGGACACTGAAAAACTGTTTTTT.

Only one count was recorded for this clone. The chain links TRBV30 to TRBJ2-7; TRBD2 agrees at 11 bases. The CDR3 contains 13 residues. Germline V gene sequence: CDR1 GTSNPN, CDR2 SVGIG (reference sequence). V lost 8 bases and J lost 3; bases outside the gene matches: 6. In DNA form, the CDR3 reads TGTGCCAGGGGGGGACTAGCGGACTACGAGCAGTACTTC. This sequence encodes CARGGLADYEQYF.

This clone occurred many times. The CDR3 reads CASSLATPGGNTIYF. DNA of the CDR3: TGTGCCAGCAGCTTAGCCACCCCAGGGGGAAACACCATATATTTT. The chain uses TRBV7-2 and TRBJ1-3, with D possibly matching TRBD1 (5 bases). Germline lookup yields CDR1 SGHTA and CDR2 FQGNSA. The germline V and J ends were trimmed by 0 bases and 4 bases, with 10 bases remaining between them. CDR3 length equals 15 residues. The whole variable domain, remainder taken from reference TRBV7-2 and TRBJ1-3, is GAGVSQSPSNKVTEKGKDVELRCDPISGHTALYWYRQSLGQGLEFLIYFQGNSAPDKSGLPSDRFSAERTGGSVSTLTIQRTQQEDSAVYLCASSLATPGGNTIYFGEGSWLTVV.